This T cell receptor beta chain was obtained from a study of CD8 T cells in Susac syndrome. On the study more broadly: When their blood was taken, the Susac syndrome patients had either not yet had any therapy, were taking corticosteroids, or were taking intravenous immunoglobulin alone.

After extraction with the RNeasy kit, about 0.5 to 1 ug of the RNA was reverse transcribed using random hexamers. TCRdb used MiXCR to reprocess the immunoSEQ multiplex PCR reads, holding one entry per CDR3 protein. This table has 50,000 to 55,000 distinct CDR3 sequences, around 95% appearing once. Isolation of CD8+ and CD4+ T cells was performed negatively, whereas enrichment of TEMRA cells was done by FACS. Germline V gene data show CDR1 as SQVTM and CDR2 as ANQGSEA. This CDR3 is built from 13 residues. V trimming: 8 bases; J trimming: 2 bases; junction bases outside the gene matches: 7. The genes are TRBV29-1 and TRBJ2-5; 8 bases are a match to TRBD1. The origin of this receptor is a human donor with Susac syndrome. The sample consisted of CD8+ T cells from PBMCs. In DNA form, the CDR3 reads TGCAGCTCCCTACAGGGGGTTCAAGAGACCCAGTACTTC. It translates to CSSLQGVQETQYF. Looking up the rest from reference TRBV29-1 and TRBJ2-5 gives the full variable domain: SAVISQKPSRDICQRGTSLTIQCQVDSQVTMMFWYRQQPGQSLTLIATANQGSEATYESGFVIDKFPISRPNLTFSTLTVSNMSPEDSSIYLCSSLQGVQETQYFGPGTRLLVL.